This TCR beta chain was recorded in a study of T cell responses to AZD1222 COVID-19 vaccine (dated by TCRdb to 2020 to 2023). Context from the whole study: AZD1222 recipients given second doses at about 4 weeks or at about 12 weeks were pooled, since spike-specific TCR depth and breadth were not found to differ between the two schedules. Trial participants were enrolled by age into subgroups of 18-55, 56-69 and 70-plus years, and around 140, 26 and 57 TCR-sequenced participants, respectively, were included in these subgroups. A total of approximately 250 trial participants underwent TCR sequencing, of whom 200 to 220 had received two doses of AZD1222 and about 26 had received two doses of the MenACWY control vaccine.

As concerns this clone: The target of this receptor is not known. Base qualities were left out, and no much larger clone turns up one base away.

The germline V gene yields MGHRA for CDR1 and YSYEKL for CDR2. The germline V and J ends show losses of 4 bases and 5 bases respectively, and no gene match explains 13 bases of the junction. The CDR3 starts with the cysteine, ends with the phenylalanine, and has 17 residues. Of the read, only the CDR3 DNA is kept; its 51 bases are in frame from base 1. Here is what the overall study found, with its caveats: Participants were mostly white British, with more females than males. The authors suggested clonal diversity may have been underestimated. Because no samples from the day 14 peak response were available, repertoires could be characterized only after the peak T cell response. Epitopes outside the regions mutated in the B.1.351 and B.1.1.7 variants were reportedly recognized by nearly half of the unique spike-specific TCRs. The whole spike protein was spanned by vaccine-associated CD4 TCRs, and dominant responses were seen in regions 160-218 and 743-854. The 56-69-year group was small, and its depth increase did not reach significance, likely because of low power. Conclusions about previously exposed vaccinees are limited because only a handful of AZD1222 recipients were SARS-CoV-2 seropositive at baseline. After two AZD1222 doses, both the breadth and the depth of spike-specific TCRs were significantly higher than at day 0 and than in MenACWY recipients.

The CDR3 regions of human TCRbeta chains were analyzed by immunosequencing. The original pipeline was this. TCRs in the repertoires were compared against a reference library of SARS-CoV-2-specific TCRs that had been generated with the MIRA antigen-specificity platform. Breadth was defined as the fraction of unique TCRs that were SARS-CoV-2-associated. Depth was defined as the fraction of total T cells that were SARS-CoV-2-associated. Using the MIRA data, every spike-specific TCR was mapped to the spike region that the TCR reacted to and assigned to either a CD4 or a CD8 class. Log10-transformed breadth and depth values were compared by one-way ANOVA with Sidak's multiple comparisons tests. TCRdb holds this immuneACCESS table with in-frame rearrangements only. Some clones are missing; in checked studies, unresolved V genes explain under half, and the rest has no known cause. V and J calls and clone size are as listed in that table; D and trimming were resolved from the DNA. The sample data list about 93,000 clones, and roughly 85% of these were observed just once. The biggest ten clones account for roughly 6.3% of the sample.

The sample's time point, from its label and the paper: baseline before first vaccination. Vaccinee samples were obtained from the UK trials COV001 and COV002, which included a single-blind randomized controlled phase 2/3 trial of AZD1222 (ChAdOx1 nCoV-19) in healthy adults. Trial participant PBMC samples were collected at day 0 and day 28 after the second dose for TCRbeta chain sequencing. This sequence originates from an adult in good health. Rearrangement joined TRBV4-1 to TRBJ2-1; TRBD1 matches 8 bases in the middle. The sample in question was peripheral blood, obtained on day 0 of AZD1222 vaccination. CDR3 protein: CASSLPTGASPNNEQFF. The nucleotide sequence reads as follows: TGCGCCAGCAGCCTTCCGACAGGGGCCTCTCCCAACAATGAGCAGTTCTTC.